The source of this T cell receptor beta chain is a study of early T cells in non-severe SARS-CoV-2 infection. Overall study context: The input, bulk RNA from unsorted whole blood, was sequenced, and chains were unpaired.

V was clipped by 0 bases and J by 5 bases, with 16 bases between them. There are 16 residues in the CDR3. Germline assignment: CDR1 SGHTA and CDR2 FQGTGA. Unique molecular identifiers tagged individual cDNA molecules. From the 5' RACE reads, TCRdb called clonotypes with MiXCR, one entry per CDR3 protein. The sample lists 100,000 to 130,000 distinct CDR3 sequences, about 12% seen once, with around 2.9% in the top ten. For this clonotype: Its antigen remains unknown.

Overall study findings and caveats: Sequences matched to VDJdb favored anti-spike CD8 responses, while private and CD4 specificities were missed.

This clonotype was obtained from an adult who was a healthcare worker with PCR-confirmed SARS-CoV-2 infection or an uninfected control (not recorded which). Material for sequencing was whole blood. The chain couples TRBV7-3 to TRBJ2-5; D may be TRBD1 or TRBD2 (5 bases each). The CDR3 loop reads CASSLTPGRGEETQYF. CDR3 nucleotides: TGTGCCAGCAGCTTAACCCCGGGACGGGGAGAGGAGACCCAGTACTTC.